Listed below are T cell receptor beta chains from one sample, sequenced in a study of a mutant IDH1 vaccine in newly diagnosed glioma. This table comes from immunoSEQ multiplex PCR, and its TCRdb copy is limited to in-frame clones, with some not included. The table lists under 35,000 clones, about four fifths of them singletons. Their target antigens are unknown. The material sequenced was PBMCs, taken from a glioma patient whose treatment included an IDH1 peptide vaccine. Receptors originate from a man in his fifties with glioma. Both conserved end residues are part of each CDR3. Fields, in order: V gene, D gene, J gene, CDR3 protein, CDR3 DNA. The D gene is left open where the match is weak.

>TRBV28|TRBD1|TRBJ1-2
CASRVGQGGGYTF
TGTGCCAGCAGGGTGGGACAGGGAGGTGGCTACACCTTC
>TRBV21-1|-|TRBJ2-3
CTKPRTDTQYF
TGTACCAAACCCCGCACAGATACGCAGTATTTT
>TRBV2|-|TRBJ1-5
CASRETNSNQPQHF
TGTGCCAGCAGGGAGACGAATAGCAATCAGCCCCAGCATTTT
>TRBV30|-|TRBJ1-2
CAWSVNEGVGYTF
TGTGCCTGGAGTGTAAACGAAGGCGTTGGCTACACCTTC
>TRBV5-1|-|TRBJ1-1
CASRSDGQPNTEAFF
TGCGCCAGCAGATCCGACGGACAACCGAACACTGAAGCTTTCTTT
>TRBV6-6|TRBD1|TRBJ1-2
CASRPGQGSYGYTF
TGTGCCAGCAGACCGGGACAGGGATCCTATGGCTACACCTTC
>TRBV5-1|TRBD2|TRBJ2-5
CASSLEAGQETQYF
TGCGCCAGCAGCTTGGAAGCGGGGCAAGAGACCCAGTACTTC
>TRBV29-1|-|TRBJ1-4
CSVYKETRVNEKLFF
TGCAGCGTTTACAAGGAGACCAGGGTGAATGAAAAACTGTTTTTT
>TRBV19|-|TRBJ1-5
CASNPYGQPQHF
TGTGCCAGTAACCCATATGGTCAGCCCCAGCATTTT
>TRBV6-6|-|TRBJ1-5
CASSRSQPQHF
TGTGCCAGCAGCCGGAGTCAGCCCCAGCATTTT
>TRBV7-9|-|TRBJ1-4
CASSQKREANEKLFF
TGTGCCAGCAGCCAAAAGCGGGAAGCTAATGAAAAACTGTTTTTT
>TRBV19|-|TRBJ1-1
CASSPRGATEAFF
TGTGCCAGTAGTCCGAGGGGGGCCACTGAAGCTTTCTTT
>TRBV6-6|TRBD1|TRBJ1-5
CASSDRDKQPQHF
TGTGCCAGCAGCGACAGGGATAAGCAGCCCCAGCATTTT
>TRBV2|-|TRBJ2-5
CASSESRGQGVTQYF
TGTGCCAGCAGTGAATCTAGGGGTCAGGGCGTTACCCAGTACTTC
>TRBV7-9|TRBD1|TRBJ2-7
CASSSRDRAHEQYF
TGTGCCAGCAGCTCCCGGGACAGGGCACACGAGCAGTACTTC
>TRBV5-1|-|TRBJ2-1
CASSFSGVGNEQFF
TGCGCCAGCAGCTTTTCAGGGGTAGGCAATGAGCAGTTCTTC
>TRBV6-1|TRBD1|TRBJ1-1
CASSQTGGETEAFF
TGTGCCAGCAGTCAGACAGGGGGGGAAACTGAAGCTTTCTTT
>TRBV5-1|-|TRBJ2-7
CASSAQSDEQYF
TGCGCCAGCAGTGCACAGAGCGACGAGCAGTACTTC
>TRBV6-4|TRBD2|TRBJ2-1
CASSDSGGAGEQFF
TGTGCCAGCAGTGACAGCGGGGGGGCGGGTGAGCAGTTCTTC
>TRBV30|-|TRBJ1-1
CAWDQQTDTEAFF
TGTGCCTGGGACCAACAGACCGACACTGAAGCTTTCTTT
>TRBV19|-|TRBJ1-1
CASSMTGRSKAFF
TGTGCCAGTAGTATGACGGGACGGAGTAAAGCTTTCTTT
>TRBV19|-|TRBJ1-1
CASSMGTEAFF
TGTGCCAGTAGTATGGGGACTGAAGCTTTCTTT
>TRBV7-9|-|TRBJ1-2
CASSLSGIYGYTF
TGTGCCAGCAGCCTGTCAGGGATTTATGGCTACACCTTC
>TRBV30|-|TRBJ1-1
CAWSRVGAEAFF
TGTGCCTGGAGTAGGGTTGGGGCTGAAGCTTTCTTT
>TRBV6-1|-|TRBJ1-1
CASSRRYTEAFF
TGTGCCAGCAGTCGACGGTACACTGAAGCTTTCTTT